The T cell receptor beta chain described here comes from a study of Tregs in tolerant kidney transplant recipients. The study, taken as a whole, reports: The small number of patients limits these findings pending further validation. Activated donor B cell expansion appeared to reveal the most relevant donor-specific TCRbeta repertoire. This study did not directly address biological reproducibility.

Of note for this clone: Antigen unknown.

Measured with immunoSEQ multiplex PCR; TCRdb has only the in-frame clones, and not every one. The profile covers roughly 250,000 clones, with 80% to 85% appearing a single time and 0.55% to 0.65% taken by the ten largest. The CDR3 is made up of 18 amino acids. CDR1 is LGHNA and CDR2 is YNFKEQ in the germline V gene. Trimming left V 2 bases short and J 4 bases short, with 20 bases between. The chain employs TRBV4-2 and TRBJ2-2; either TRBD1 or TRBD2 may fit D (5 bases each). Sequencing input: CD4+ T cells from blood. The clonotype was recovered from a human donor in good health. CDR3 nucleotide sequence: TGTGCCAGCAGCCAATTTCCATCCGGGACGGGGCTCACCGGGGAGCTGTTTTTT. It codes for CASSQFPSGTGLTGELFF.